This TCR beta chain comes out of a study of T cells of healthy individuals. Trimming pared 5 bases from V and 7 bases from J, leaving 15 bases between. The CDR3 totals 15 residues. Germline V gene data show CDR1 as SGHTA and CDR2 as FQGNSA. This clonotype was observed at least ten times. TCRdb reprocessed the 5' RACE reads with MiXCR, giving one entry per CDR3 protein. Found here are around 90,000 distinct CDR3 sequences, 4% to 5.5% of them singletons; the top ten hold around 8%. The receptor was derived from a female donor in good health. V and J are TRBV7-2 and TRBJ1-6; TRBD1 might be the D (6 bases). CDR3 sequence (DNA): TGTGCCAGCAGCGGCGCGGGGGCAGTGAATTCACCCCTCCACTTT. This sequence encodes CASSGAGAVNSPLHF.